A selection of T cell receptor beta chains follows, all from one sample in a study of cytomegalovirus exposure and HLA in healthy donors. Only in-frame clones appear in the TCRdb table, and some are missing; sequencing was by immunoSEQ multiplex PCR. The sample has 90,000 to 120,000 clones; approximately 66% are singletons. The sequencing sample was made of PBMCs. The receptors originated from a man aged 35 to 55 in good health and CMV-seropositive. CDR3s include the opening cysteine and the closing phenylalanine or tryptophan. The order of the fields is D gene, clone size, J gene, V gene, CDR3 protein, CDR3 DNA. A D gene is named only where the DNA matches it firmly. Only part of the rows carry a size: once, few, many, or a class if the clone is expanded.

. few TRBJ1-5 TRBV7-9 CASSSGLQGNQPQHF TGTGCCAGCAGCTCAGGGTTACAGGGCAATCAGCCCCAGCATTTT
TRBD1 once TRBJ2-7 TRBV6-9 CASTSDRPSYEQYF TGTGCCAGCACCTCGGACAGGCCTTCCTACGAGCAGTACTTC
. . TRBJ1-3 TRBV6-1 CASSNPGEGGNTIYF TGTGCCAGCAGTAACCCAGGGGAAGGTGGAAACACCATATATTTT
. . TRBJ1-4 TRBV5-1 CASSETETNEKLFF TGCGCCAGCAGCGAGACTGAAACTAATGAAAAACTGTTTTTT
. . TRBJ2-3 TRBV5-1 CASSRGQFPTDTQYF TGCGCCAGCAGCAGAGGACAGTTTCCCACAGATACGCAGTATTTT
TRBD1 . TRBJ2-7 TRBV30 CAWSVGQGRIYEQYF TGTGCCTGGAGTGTAGGACAGGGGAGGATCTACGAGCAGTACTTC
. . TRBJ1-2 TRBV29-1 CSVDDSYGYTF TGCAGCGTTGACGACAGCTATGGCTACACCTTC
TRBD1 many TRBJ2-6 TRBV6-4 CASGTGGSGANVLTF TGTGCCAGCGGGACAGGGGGCTCTGGGGCCAACGTCCTGACTTTC
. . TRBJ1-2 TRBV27 CASRPLMDPGGYTF TGTGCCAGCCGACCCTTGATGGATCCGGGTGGCTACACCTTC
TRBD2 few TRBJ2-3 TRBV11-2 CASSPSGTSTDTQYF TGTGCCAGCAGCCCCAGCGGGACTAGCACAGATACGCAGTATTTT
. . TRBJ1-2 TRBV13 CASSSIGPSGGYTF TGTGCCAGCAGCTCTATAGGTCCATCGGGAGGCTACACCTTC
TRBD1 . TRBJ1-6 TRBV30 CAWNRGPGSPLHF TGTGCCTGGAACAGGGGGCCCGGGTCACCCCTCCACTTT
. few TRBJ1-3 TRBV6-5 CASSADTNSGNTIYF TGTGCCAGCAGTGCTGACACCAACTCTGGAAACACCATATATTTT
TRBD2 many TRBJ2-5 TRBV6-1 CASSELAGEQETQYF TGTGCCAGCAGTGAACTAGCGGGAGAACAAGAGACCCAGTACTTC
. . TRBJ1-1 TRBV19 CASSIPYLENRDTEAFF TGTGCCAGTAGTATCCCCTATCTCGAGAACAGGGACACTGAAGCTTTCTTT
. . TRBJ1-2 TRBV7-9 CASSLTLGYTMVGYTF TGTGCCAGCAGCTTAACGCTTGGCTACACTATGGTGGGCTACACCTTC
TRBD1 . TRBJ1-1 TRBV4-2 CASRDGTGDTEAFF TGTGCCAGCAGAGACGGGACAGGGGACACTGAAGCTTTCTTT
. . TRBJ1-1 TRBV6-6 CASSPTGDSEAFF TGTGCCAGCAGCCCTACCGGGGATTCTGAAGCTTTCTTT
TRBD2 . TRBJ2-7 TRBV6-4 CASSRLAGDYEQYF TGTGCCAGCAGCCGACTAGCGGGAGACTACGAGCAGTACTTC
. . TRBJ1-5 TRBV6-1 CATLPASGVDQPQHF TGTGCCACCCTTCCGGCCTCGGGTGTAGATCAGCCCCAGCATTTT
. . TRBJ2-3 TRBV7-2 CASLRASTDTQYF TGTGCCAGCTTGCGGGCAAGCACAGATACGCAGTATTTT
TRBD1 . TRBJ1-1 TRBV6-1 CASSLQDRDLAEAFF TGTGCCAGCAGTTTACAGGACAGGGACTTGGCTGAAGCTTTCTTT
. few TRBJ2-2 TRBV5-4 CASTAGYTGELFF TGTGCCAGCACGGCGGGATACACCGGGGAGCTGTTTTTT
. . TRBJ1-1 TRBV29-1 CSVRGGTLNTEAFF TGCAGCGTCCGTGGGGGGACCTTGAACACTGAAGCTTTCTTT
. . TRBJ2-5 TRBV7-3 CASSGPQQETQYF TGTGCCAGCAGTGGGCCCCAACAAGAGACCCAGTACTTC
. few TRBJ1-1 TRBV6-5 CASSYSISGNTEAFF TGTGCCAGCAGTTACTCGATATCGGGGAACACTGAAGCTTTCTTT
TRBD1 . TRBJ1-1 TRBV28 CASRPTGAGTEAFF TGTGCCAGCAGACCGACAGGGGCCGGCACTGAAGCTTTCTTT
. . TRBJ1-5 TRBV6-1 CASRRGNQPQHF TGTGCCAGCAGAAGAGGTAATCAGCCCCAGCATTTT
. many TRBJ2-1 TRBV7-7 CASSSSGESEQFF TGTGCTAGCAGCTCCTCAGGGGAGTCTGAGCAGTTCTTC
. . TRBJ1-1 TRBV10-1 CASSAVRNTEAFF TGCGCCAGCAGTGCGGTCCGGAACACTGAAGCTTTCTTT
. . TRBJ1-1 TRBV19 CASRTNPGTGGEAFF TGTGCCAGTAGGACAAACCCAGGGACGGGAGGTGAAGCTTTCTTT
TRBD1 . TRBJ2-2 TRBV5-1 CASSRSGGNTGELFF TGCGCCAGCAGCCGTTCAGGGGGTAACACCGGGGAGCTGTTTTTT
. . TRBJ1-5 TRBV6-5 CASSYGDPRNQPQHF TGTGCCAGCAGTTACGGTGACCCGCGGAATCAGCCCCAGCATTTT
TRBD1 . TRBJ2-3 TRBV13 CASSLDRGPGTDTQYF TGTGCCAGCAGCTTAGACAGGGGGCCGGGCACAGATACGCAGTATTTT
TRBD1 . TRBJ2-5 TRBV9 CASSEKGAAWETQYF TGTGCCAGCAGCGAGAAGGGGGCGGCTTGGGAGACCCAGTACTTC
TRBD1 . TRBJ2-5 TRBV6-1 CASSATGVRETQYF TGTGCCAGCAGTGCGACAGGGGTACGAGAGACCCAGTACTTC
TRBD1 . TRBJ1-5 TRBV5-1 CASSLGQGASNQPQHF TGCGCCAGCAGCTTGGGACAGGGGGCGAGCAATCAGCCCCAGCATTTT
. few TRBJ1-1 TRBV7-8 CASSLGSGDEAFF TGTGCCAGCAGCTTAGGGTCAGGTGATGAAGCTTTCTTT
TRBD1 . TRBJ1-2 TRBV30 CAWAGGNGYTF TGTGCCTGGGCAGGGGGCAACGGCTACACCTTC
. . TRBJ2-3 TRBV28 CASSFIGVADTQYF TGTGCCAGCAGTTTTATAGGAGTGGCAGATACGCAGTATTTT
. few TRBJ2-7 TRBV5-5 CASSSEGLGDSAF TGTGCCAGCAGCTCGGAGGGGTTGGGAGACAGTGCCTTC
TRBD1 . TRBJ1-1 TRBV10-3 CAKSTGEGTEAFF TGTGCCAAGTCGACAGGGGAGGGAACTGAAGCTTTCTTT
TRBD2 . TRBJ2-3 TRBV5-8 CASSQGLATTDTQYF TGTGCCAGCAGCCAGGGACTAGCGACCACAGATACGCAGTATTTT
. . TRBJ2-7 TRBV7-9 CASSTRRQSSYEQYF TGTGCCAGCAGCACCCGCCGACAGAGCTCCTACGAGCAGTACTTC
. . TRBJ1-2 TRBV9 CASSVGLGEGYTF TGTGCCAGCAGCGTAGGTCTGGGAGAGGGCTACACCTTC
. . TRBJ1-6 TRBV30 CAWSVQGDSPLHF TGTGCCTGGAGTGTACAGGGAGATTCACCCCTCCACTTT
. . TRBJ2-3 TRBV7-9 CASSLAGLTDTQYF TGTGCCAGCAGCTTAGCGGGGCTAACAGATACGCAGTATTTT
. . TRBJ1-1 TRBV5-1 CASSSLNSIEAFF TGCGCCAGCAGCTCCTTAAACTCGATTGAAGCTTTCTTT
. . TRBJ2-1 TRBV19 CASSSRGSAHNEQFF TGTGCCAGTAGTTCGCGGGGTAGCGCGCACAATGAGCAGTTCTTC
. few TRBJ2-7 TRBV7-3 CASSFVASYFCYEQYF TGTGCCAGCAGCTTCGTCGCTAGCTATTTCTGCTACGAGCAGTACTTC
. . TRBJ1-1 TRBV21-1 CASSKALVGRGGTEAFF TGTGCCAGCAGCAAAGCGCTGGTGGGCAGGGGAGGGACTGAAGCTTTCTTT
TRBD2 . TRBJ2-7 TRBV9 CASSVGLAGAEQYF TGTGCCAGCAGCGTAGGTCTAGCGGGAGCTGAGCAGTACTTC
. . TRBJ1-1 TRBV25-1 CASRDLNTEAFF TGTGCTTCGAGGGACTTGAACACTGAAGCTTTCTTT
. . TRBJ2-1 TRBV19 CASRMTGFDNEQFF TGTGCCAGTAGGATGACAGGATTCGACAATGAGCAGTTCTTC
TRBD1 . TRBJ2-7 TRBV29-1 CSAPGQGLSEQYF TGCAGCGCTCCGGGACAGGGGCTTTCCGAGCAGTACTTC
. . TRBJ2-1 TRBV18 CASSPPPGHQSYNEQFF TGTGCCAGCTCACCGCCCCCGGGACACCAATCCTACAATGAGCAGTTCTTC
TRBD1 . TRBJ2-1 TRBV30 CAFRDRGYNEQFF TGTGCCTTCCGGGACAGGGGCTACAATGAGCAGTTCTTC
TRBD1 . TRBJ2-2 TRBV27 CASSLHTGGITGELFF TGTGCCAGCAGTTTACATACAGGGGGCATCACCGGGGAGCTGTTTTTT
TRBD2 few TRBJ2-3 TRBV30 CAWSRGLAGDTQYF TGTGCCTGGAGTCGCGGGCTAGCGGGGGATACGCAGTATTTT
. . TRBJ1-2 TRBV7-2 CASSLVPGLSGYTF TGTGCCAGCAGCTTAGTTCCAGGGTTGAGCGGCTACACCTTC